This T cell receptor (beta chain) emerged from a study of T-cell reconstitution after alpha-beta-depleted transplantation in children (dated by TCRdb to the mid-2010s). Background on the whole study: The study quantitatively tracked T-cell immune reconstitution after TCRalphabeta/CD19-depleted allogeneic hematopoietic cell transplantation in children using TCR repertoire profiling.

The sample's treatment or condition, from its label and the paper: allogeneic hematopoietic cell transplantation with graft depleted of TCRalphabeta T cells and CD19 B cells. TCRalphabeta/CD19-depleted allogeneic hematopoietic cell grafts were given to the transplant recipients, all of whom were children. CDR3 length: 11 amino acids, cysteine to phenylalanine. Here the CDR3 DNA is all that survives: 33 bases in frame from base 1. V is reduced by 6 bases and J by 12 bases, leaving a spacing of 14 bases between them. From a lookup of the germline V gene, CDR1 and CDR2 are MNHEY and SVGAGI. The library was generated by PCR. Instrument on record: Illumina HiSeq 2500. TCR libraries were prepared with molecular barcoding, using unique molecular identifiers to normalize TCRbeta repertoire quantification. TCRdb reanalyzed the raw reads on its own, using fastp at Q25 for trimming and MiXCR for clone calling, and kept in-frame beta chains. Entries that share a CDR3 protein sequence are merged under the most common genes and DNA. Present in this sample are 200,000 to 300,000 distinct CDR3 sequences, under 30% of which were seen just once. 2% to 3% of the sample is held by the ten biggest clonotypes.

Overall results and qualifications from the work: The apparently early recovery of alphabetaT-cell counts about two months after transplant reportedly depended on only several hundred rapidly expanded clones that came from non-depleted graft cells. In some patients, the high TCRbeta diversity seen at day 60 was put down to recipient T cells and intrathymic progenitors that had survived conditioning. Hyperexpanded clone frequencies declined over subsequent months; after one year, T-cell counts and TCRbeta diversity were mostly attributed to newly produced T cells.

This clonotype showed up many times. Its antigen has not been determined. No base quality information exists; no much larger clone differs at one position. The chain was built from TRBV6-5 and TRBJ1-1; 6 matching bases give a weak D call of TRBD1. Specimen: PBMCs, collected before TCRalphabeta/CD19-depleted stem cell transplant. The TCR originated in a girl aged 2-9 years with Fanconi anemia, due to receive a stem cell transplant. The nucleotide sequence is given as TGTGCCAGCAGCCTTGGGACAAACACTTTCTTT. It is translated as CASSLGTNTFF.